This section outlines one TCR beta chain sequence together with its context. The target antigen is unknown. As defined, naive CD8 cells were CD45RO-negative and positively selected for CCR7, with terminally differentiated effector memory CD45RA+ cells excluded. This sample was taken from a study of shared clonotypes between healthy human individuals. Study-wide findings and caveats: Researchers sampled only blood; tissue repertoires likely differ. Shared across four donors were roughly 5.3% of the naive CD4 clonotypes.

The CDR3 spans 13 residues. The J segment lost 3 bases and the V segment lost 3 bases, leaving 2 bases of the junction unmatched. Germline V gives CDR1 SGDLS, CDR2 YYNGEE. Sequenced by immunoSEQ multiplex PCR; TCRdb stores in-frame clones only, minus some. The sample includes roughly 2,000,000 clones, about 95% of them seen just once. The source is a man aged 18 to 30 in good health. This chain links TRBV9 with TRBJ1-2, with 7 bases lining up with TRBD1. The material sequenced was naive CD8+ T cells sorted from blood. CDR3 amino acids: CASSAQGYYGYTF. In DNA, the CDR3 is TGTGCCAGCAGCGCACAGGGGTACTATGGCTACACCTTC. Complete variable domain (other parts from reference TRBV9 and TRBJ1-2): DSGVTQTPKHLITATGQRVTLRCSPRSGDLSVYWYQQSLDQGLQFLIQYYNGEERAKGNILERFSAQQFPDLHSELNLSSLELGDSALYFCASSAQGYYGYTFGSGTRLTVV.